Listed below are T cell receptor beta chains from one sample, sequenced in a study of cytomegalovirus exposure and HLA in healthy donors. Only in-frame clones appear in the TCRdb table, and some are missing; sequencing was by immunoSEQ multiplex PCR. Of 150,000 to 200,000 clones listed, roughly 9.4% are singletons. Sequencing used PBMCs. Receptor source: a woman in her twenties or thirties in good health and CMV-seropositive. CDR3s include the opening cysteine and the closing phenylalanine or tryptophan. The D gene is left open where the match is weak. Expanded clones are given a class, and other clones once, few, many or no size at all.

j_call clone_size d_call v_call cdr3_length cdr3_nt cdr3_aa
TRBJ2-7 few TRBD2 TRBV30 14 TGTGCCTGGATCTCTAGCGGGAGCCCCTACGAGCAGTACTTC CAWISSGSPYEQYF
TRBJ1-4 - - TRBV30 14 TGTGCCTGGAGTGCCGAAAGCTCCAATGAAAAACTGTTTTTT CAWSAESSNEKLFF
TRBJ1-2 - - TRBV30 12 TGTGCCTGGAGGGTCCAGGGGCTTGGCTACACCTTC CAWRVQGLGYTF
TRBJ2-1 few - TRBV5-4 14 TGTGCCAGCAGCTTGGTCGAGCCCTACAATGAGCAGTTCTTC CASSLVEPYNEQFF
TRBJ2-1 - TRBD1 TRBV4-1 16 TGCGCCAGCAGCCAAGGGGGGACAGGGGGCTCGGATGAGCAGTTCTTC CASSQGGTGGSDEQFF
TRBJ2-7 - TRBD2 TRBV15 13 TGTGCCACCAGCAGAGATTTGGGGGGGGAGCAGTACTTC CATSRDLGGEQYF
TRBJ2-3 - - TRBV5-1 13 TGCGCCAGCAGCTTGTGGGGGCGAGATACGCAGTATTTT CASSLWGRDTQYF
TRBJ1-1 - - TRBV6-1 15 TGTGCCAGCATCCCCCGGAGGGCGGAGAACACTGAAGCTTTCTTT CASIPRRAENTEAFF
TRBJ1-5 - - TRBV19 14 TGTGCCAGTAGTCTTGTGGCAGGTAATCAGCCCCAGCATTTT CASSLVAGNQPQHF
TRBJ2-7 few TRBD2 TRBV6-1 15 TGTGCCAGCAGTGATCAGCGGGAGGTGAACTACGAGCAGTACTTC CASSDQREVNYEQYF
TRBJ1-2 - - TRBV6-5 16 TGTGCCAGCAGTTTGAACGTCTGCGACAGGATCATTGGCTACACCTTC CASSLNVCDRIIGYTF
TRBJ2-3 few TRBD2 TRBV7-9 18 TGTGCCAGCAGCTTACTAGCGGGAGTGGCGGTCCGCACAGATACGCAGTATTTT CASSLLAGVAVRTDTQYF
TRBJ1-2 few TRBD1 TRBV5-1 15 TGCGCCAGCAGCTTGGCTGATGGACAGGGGTATGGCTACACCTTC CASSLADGQGYGYTF
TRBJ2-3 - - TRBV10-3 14 TGTGCCATCGGGGAACAGGGACGCACAGATACGCAGTATTTT CAIGEQGRTDTQYF
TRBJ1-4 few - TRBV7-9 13 TGTGCCAGCAGTCTAACAGTTAATGAAAAACTGTTTTTT CASSLTVNEKLFF
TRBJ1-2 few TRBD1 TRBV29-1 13 TGCAGTGTGACGACAGGGGGCGGCTATGGCTACCCCTTC CSVTTGGGYGYPF
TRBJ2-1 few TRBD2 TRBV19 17 TGTGCCAGTAGTCTCAGACCTAGCGGGAATAGGGGCAATGAGCAGTTCTTC CASSLRPSGNRGNEQFF
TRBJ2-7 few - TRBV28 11 TGTGCCAGCAGTCCCGGTAGCGAGCAGTACTTC CASSPGSEQYF
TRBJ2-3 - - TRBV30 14 TGTGCCTGGAGGGCGGGTGGGATGATGGATACGCAGTATTTT CAWRAGGMMDTQYF
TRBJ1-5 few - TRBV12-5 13 TGTGCTAGTGGACCCACAGTGAATCAGCCCCAGCATTTT CASGPTVNQPQHF
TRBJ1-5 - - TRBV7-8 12 TGTGCCAGCAGCCGGACAGTTCAGCCCCAGCATTTT CASSRTVQPQHF
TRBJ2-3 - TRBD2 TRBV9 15 TGTGCCAGCAGCCAACTAGCGGGAGGAGTAGATACGCAGTATTTT CASSQLAGGVDTQYF
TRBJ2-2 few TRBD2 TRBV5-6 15 TGTGCCAGCAGAAAGCGGGAGGTTATGACCGGGGAGCTGTTTTTT CASRKREVMTGELFF
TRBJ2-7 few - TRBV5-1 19 TGCGCCAGCAGCTTGGGTCGCACGGGGGGCGCATCCCTTTCCTACGAGCAGTACTTC CASSLGRTGGASLSYEQYF
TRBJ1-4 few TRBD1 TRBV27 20 TGTGCCAGCAGTCCCAAGGCAGGGGGAAGTGGGAGGACAACTAATGAAAAACTGTTTTTT CASSPKAGGSGRTTNEKLFF
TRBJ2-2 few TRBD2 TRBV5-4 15 TGTGCCAGCAGCTCACTAGCGTCGAACACCGGGGAGCTGTTTTTT CASSSLASNTGELFF
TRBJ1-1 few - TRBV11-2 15 TGTGCCAGCAGCTTAGTGCACAGGCCGAACACTGAAGCTTTCTTT CASSLVHRPNTEAFF
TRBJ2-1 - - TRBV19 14 TGTGCCAGTAACGGCCACAGCTCCTACAATGAGCAGTTCTTC CASNGHSSYNEQFF
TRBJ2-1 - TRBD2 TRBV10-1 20 TGCGCCAGCAGTGGAGCGACTAGCGGGATAACGCCGAGCTCCTACAATGAGCAGTTCTTC CASSGATSGITPSSYNEQFF
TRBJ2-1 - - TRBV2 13 TGTGCCAGCAAGGAGCGAATCTACAATGAGCAGTTCTTC CASKERIYNEQFF
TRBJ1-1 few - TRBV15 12 TGTGCCACCAGCAGAACCGGACAAGAAGCTTTCTTT CATSRTGQEAFF
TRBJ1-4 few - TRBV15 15 TGTGCCACCAGCAGAGAGTGGACAGAAAATGAAAAACTGTTTTTT CATSREWTENEKLFF
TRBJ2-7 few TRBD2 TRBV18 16 TGTGCCAGCTCACCACAGTCAACTAGCGGGACCTACGAGCAGTACTTC CASSPQSTSGTYEQYF